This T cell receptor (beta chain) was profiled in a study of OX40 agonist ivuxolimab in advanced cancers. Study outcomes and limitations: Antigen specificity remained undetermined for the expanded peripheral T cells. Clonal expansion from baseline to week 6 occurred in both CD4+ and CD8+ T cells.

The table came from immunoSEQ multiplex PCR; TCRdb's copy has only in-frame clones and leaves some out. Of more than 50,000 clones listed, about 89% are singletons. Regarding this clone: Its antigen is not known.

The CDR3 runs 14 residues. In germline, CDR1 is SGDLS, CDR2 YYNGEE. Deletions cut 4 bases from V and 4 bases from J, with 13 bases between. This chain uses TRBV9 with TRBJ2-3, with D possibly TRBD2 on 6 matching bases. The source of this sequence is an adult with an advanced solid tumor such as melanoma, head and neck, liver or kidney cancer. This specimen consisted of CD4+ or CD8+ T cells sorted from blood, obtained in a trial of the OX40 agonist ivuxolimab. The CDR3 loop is CASSLEGRADTQYF. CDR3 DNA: TGTGCCAGCAGCCTGGAGGGCCGGGCAGATACGCAGTATTTT.